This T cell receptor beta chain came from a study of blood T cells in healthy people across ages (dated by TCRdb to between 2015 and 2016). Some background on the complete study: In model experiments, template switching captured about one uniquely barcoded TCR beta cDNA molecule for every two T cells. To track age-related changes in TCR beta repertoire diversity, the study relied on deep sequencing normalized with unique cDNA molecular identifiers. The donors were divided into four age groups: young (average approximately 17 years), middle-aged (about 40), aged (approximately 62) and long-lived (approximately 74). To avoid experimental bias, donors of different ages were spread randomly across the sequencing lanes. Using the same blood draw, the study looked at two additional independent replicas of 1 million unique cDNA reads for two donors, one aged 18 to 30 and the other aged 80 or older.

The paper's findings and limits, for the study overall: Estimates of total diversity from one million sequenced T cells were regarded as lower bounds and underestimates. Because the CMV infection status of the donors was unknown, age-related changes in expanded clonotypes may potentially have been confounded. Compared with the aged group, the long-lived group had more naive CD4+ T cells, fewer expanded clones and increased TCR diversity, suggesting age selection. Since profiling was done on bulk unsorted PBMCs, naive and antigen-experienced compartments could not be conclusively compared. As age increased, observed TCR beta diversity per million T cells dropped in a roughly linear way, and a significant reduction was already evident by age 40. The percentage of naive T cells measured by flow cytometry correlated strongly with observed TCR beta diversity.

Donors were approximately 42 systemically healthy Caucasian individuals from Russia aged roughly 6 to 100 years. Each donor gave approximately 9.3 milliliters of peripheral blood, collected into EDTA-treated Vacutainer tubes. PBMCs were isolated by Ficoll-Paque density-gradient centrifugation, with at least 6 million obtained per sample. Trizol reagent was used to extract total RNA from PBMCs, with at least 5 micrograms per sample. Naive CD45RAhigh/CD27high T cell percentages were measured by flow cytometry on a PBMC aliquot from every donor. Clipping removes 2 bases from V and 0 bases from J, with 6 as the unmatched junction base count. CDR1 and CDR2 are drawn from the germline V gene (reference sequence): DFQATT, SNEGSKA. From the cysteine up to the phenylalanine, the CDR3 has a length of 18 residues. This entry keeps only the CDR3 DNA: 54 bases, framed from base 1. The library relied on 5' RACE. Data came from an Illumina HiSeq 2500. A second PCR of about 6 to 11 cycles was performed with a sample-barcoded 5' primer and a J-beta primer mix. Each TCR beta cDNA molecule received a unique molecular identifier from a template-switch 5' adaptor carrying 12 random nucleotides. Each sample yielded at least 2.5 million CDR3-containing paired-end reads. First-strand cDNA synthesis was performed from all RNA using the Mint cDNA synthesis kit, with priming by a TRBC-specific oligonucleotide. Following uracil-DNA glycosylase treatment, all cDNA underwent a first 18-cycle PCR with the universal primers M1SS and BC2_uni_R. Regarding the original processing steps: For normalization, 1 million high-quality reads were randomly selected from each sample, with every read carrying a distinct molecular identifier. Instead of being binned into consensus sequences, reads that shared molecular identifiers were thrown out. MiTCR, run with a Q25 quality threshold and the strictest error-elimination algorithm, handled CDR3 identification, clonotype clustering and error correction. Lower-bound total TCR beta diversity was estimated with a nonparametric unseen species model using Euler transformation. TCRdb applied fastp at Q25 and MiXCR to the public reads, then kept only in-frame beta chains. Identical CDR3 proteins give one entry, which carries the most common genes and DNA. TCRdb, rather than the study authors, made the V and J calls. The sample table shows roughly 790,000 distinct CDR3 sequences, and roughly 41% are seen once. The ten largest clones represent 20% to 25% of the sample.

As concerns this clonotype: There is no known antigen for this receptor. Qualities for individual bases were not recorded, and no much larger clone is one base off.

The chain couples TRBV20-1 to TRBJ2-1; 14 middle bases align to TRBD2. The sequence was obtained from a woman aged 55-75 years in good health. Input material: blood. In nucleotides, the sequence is TGCAGTGCTAGACGGACTAGCGGGAGGACTGGCTCCTACAATGAGCAGTTCTTC. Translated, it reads CSARRTSGRTGSYNEQFF.